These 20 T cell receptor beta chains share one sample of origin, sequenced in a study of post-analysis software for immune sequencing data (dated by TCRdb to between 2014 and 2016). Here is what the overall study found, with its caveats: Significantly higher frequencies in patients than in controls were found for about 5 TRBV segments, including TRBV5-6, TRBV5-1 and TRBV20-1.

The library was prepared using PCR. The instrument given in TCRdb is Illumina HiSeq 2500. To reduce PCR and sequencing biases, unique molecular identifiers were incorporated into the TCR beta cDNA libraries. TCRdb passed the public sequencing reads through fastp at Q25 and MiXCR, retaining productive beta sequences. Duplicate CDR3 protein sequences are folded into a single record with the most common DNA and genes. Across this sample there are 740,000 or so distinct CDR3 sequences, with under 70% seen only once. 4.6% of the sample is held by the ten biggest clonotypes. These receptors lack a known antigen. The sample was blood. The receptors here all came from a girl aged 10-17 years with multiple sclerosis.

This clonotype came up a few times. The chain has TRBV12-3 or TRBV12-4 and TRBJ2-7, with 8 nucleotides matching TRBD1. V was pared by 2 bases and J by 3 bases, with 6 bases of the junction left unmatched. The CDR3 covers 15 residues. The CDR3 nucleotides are TGTGCCAGCAGTTTACGCAGGGGGCCCTTCTACGAGCAGTACTTC. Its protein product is CASSLRRGPFYEQYF.

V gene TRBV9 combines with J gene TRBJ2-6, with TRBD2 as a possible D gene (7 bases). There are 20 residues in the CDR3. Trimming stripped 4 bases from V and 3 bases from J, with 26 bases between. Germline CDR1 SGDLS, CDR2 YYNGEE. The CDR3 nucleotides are TGTGCCAGCAGCCCTAGGCAAGGGGGGGCCCGAACCGGTGGGGCCAACGTCCTGACTTTC. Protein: CASSPRQGGARTGGANVLTF.

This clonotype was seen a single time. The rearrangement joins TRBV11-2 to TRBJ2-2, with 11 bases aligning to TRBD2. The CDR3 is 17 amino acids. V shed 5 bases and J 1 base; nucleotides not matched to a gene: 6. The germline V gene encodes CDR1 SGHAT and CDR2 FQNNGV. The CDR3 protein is CASSGLAGGRNTGELFF. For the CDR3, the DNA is TGTGCCAGCAGCGGCCTAGCGGGAGGACGGAACACCGGGGAGCTGTTTTTT. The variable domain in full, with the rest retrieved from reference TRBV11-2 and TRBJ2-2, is EAGVAQSPRYKIIEKRQSVAFWCNPISGHATLYWYQQILGQGPKLLIQFQNNGVVDDSQLPKDRFSAERLKGVDSTLKIQPAKLEDSAVYLCASSGLAGGRNTGELFFGEGSRLTVL.

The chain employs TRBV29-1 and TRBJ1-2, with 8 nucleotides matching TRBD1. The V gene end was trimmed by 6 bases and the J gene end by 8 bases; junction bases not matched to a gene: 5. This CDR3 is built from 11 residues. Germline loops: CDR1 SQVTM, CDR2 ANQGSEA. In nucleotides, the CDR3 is TGCAGCGTGGACAGGGTTGACGGCTACACCTTC. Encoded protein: CSVDRVDGYTF.

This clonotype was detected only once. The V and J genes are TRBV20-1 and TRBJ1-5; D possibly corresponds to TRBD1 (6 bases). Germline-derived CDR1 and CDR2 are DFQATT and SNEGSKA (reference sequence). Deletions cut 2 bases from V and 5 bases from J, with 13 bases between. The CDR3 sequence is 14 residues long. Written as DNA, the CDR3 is TGCAGTGCTAGACGTACAGGGTCCGATCAGCCCCAGCATTTT. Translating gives CSARRTGSDQPQHF.

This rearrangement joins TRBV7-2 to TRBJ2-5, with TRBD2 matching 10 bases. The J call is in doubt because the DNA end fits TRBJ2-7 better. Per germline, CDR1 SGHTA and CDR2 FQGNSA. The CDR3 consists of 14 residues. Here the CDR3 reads CASSLWGLAFEQYF. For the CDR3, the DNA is TGTGCCAGCAGCTTATGGGGACTAGCGTTCGAGCAGTACTTC.

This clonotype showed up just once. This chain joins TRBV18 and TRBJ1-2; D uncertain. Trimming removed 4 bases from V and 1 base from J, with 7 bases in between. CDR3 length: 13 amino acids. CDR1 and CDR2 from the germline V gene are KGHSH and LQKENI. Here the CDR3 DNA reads TGTGCCAGCTCACATACTGATAACTATGGCTACACCTTC. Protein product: CASSHTDNYGYTF.

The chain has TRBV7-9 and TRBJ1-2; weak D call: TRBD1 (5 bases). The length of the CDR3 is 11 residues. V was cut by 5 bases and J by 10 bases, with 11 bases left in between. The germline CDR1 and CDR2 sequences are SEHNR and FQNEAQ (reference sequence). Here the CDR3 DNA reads TGTGCCAGCAGCCCGGGGCTCACCTACACCTTC. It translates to CASSPGLTYTF.

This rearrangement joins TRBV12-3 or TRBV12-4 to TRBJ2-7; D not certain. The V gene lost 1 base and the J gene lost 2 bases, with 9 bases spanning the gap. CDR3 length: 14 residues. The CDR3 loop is CASSLGAFAYEQYF. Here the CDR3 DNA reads TGTGCCAGCAGTTTAGGGGCTTTTGCCTACGAGCAGTACTTC.

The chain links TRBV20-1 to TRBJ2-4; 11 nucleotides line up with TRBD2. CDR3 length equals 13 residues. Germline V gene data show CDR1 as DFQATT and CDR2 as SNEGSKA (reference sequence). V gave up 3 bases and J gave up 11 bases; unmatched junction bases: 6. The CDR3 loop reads CSASLAGGPVQYF. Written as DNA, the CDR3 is TGCAGTGCTAGTCTAGCGGGGGGACCTGTTCAGTACTTC.

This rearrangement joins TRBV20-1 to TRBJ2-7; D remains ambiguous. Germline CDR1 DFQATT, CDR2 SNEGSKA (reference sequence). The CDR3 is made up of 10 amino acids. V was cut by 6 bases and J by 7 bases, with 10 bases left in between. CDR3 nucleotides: TGCAGTGCCAACATAGGGGAGCAGTACTTC. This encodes CSANIGEQYF.

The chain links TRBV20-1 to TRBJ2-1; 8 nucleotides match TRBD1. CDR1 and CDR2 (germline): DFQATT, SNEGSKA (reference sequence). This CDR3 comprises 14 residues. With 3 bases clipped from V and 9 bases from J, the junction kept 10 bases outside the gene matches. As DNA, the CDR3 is TGCAGTGCTAGTCACGGACAGGGCTATGGTGAGCAGTTCTTC. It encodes CSASHGQGYGEQFF.

This chain's CDR3 is CASSLSGRENQPQHF. The CDR3 nucleotides read TGCGCCAGCAGCTTGAGTGGGCGGGAGAATCAGCCCCAGCATTTT. The chain combines TRBV5-1 with TRBJ1-5; D uncertain. V was clipped by 1 base and J by 4 bases, with 12 bases between them. Germline CDR1 SGHRS, CDR2 YFSETQ. The CDR3 is 15 residues long.

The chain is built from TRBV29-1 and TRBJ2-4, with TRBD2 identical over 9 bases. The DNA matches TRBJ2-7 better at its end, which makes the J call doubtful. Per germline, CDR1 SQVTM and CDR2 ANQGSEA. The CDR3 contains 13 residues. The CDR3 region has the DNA TGCAGCGGGTCTAGCGGGGTTACCTACGAGCAGTACTTC. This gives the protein CSGSSGVTYEQYF.

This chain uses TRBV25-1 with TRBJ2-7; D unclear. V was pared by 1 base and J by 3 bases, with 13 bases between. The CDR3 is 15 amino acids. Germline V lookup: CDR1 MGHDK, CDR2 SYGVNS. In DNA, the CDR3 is TGTGCCAGCAGTGAATGGCTAGTGGGGTACTACGAGCAGTACTTC. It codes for CASSEWLVGYYEQYF.

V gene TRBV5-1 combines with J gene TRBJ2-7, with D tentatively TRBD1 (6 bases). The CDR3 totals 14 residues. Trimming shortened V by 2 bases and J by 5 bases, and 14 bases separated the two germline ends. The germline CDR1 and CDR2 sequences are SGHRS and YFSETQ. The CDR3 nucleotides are TGCGCCAGCAGCTTAAGGCCAGGGGAGAACGAGCAGTACTTC. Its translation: CASSLRPGENEQYF.

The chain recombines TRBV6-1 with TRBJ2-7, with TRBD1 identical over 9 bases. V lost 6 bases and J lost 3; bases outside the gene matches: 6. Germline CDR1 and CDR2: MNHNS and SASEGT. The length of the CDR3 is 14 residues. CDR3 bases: TGTGCCAGCAGGCCGGGACAGGGTTTCTACGAGCAGTACTTC. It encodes CASRPGQGFYEQYF.

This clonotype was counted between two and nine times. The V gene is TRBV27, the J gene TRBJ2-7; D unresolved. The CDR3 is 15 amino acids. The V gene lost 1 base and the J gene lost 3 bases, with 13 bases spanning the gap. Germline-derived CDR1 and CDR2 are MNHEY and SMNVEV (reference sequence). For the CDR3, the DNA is TGTGCCAGCAGTTTATTGGGCAGAGAAGGCTACGAGCAGTACTTC. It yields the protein CASSLLGREGYEQYF.

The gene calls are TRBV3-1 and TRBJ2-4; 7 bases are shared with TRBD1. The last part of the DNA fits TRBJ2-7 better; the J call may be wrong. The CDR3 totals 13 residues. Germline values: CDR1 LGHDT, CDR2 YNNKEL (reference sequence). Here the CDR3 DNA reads TGTGCCAGCAGCCAAACGACAGGGAACGAGCAGTACTTC. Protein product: CASSQTTGNEQYF.

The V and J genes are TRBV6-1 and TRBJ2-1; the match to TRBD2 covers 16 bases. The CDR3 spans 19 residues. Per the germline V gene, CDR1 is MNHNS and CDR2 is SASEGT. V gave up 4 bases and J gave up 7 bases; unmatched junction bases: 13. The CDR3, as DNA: TGTGCCAGCAGTGCCGGGACTAGCGGGGGGGCATCGACCCGGAATGAGCAGTTCTTC. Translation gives CASSAGTSGGASTRNEQFF.